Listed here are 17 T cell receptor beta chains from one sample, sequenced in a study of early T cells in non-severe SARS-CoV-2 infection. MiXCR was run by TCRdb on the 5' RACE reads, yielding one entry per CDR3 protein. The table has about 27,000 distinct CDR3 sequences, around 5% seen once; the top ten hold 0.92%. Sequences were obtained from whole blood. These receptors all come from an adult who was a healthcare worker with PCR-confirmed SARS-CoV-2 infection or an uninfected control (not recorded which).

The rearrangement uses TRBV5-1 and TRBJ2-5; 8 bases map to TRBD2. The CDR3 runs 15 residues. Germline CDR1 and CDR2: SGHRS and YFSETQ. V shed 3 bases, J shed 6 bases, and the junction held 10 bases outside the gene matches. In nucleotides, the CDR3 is TGCGCCAGCAGCTCCCCGGGGAGCGGGAGAAAGACCCAGTACTTC. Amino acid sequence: CASSSPGSGRKTQYF.

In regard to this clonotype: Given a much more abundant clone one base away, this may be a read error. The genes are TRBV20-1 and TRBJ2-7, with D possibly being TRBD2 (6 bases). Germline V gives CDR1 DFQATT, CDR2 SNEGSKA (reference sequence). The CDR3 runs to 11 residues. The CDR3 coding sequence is TGCAGTGTAGCGGCGTCCTACAAGCAGTACTTC. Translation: CSVAASYKQYF.

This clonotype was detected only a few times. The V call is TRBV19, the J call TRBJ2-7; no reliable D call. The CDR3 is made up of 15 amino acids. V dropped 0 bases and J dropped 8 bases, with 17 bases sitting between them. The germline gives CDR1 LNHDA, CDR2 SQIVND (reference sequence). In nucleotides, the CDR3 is TGTGCCAGTAGTATAGACTCGGGTTCCGGCGGCAAGCAGTACTTC. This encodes CASSIDSGSGGKQYF.

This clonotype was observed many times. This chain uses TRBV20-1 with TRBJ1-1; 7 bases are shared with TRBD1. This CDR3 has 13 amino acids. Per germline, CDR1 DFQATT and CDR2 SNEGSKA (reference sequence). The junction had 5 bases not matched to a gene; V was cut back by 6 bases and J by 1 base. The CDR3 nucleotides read TGCAGTGCACTTGGGACAGAGAACACTGAAGCTTTCTTT. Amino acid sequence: CSALGTENTEAFF.

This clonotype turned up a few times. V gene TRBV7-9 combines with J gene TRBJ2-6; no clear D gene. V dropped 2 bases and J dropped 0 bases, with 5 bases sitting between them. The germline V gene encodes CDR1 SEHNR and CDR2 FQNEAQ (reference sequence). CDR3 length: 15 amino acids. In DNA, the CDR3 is TGTGCCAGCAGCTTAAAGGACTCTGGGGCCAACGTCCTGACTTTC. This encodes CASSLKDSGANVLTF.

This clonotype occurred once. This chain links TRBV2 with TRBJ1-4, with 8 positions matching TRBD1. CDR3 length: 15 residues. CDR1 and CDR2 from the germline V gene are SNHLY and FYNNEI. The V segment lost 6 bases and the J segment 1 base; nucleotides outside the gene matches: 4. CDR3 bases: TGTGCCAGCAGGGACAGGGATAGAACTAATGAAAAACTGTTTTTT. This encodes CASRDRDRTNEKLFF.

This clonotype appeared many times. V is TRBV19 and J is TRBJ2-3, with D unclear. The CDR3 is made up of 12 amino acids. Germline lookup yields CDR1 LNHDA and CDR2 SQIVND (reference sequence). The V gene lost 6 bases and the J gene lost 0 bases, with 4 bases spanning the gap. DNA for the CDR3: TGTGCCAGTAGGGCTAGCACAGATACGCAGTATTTT. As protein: CASRASTDTQYF.

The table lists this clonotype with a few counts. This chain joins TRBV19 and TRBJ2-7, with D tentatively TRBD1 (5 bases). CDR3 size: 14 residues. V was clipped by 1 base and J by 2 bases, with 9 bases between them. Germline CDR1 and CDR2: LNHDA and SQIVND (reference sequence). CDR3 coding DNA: TGTGCCAGTAGTATAGCTTGGACACCCTACGAGCAGTACTTC. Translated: CASSIAWTPYEQYF.

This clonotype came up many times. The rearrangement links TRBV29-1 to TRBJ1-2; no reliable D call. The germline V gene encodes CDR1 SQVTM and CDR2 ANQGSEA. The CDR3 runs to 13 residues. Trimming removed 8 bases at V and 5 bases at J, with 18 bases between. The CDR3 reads CSFKEGSLYGYTF. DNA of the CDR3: TGCAGCTTTAAAGAGGGATCTCTGTATGGCTACACCTTC.

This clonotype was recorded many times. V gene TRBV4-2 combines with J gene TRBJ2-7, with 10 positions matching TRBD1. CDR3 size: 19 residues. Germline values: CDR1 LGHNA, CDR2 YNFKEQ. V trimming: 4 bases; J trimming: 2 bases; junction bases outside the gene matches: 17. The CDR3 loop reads CASSPLSTGQGTNPYEQYF. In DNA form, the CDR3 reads TGTGCCAGCAGCCCCCTATCGACGGGACAGGGGACAAATCCCTACGAGCAGTACTTC.

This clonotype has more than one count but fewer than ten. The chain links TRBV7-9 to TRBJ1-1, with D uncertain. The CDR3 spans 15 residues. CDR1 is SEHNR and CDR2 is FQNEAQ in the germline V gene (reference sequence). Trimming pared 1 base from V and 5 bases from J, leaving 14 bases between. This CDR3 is CASSLGAGTYTEAFF. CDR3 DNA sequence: TGTGCCAGCAGCTTAGGGGCGGGCACGTATACTGAAGCTTTCTTT.

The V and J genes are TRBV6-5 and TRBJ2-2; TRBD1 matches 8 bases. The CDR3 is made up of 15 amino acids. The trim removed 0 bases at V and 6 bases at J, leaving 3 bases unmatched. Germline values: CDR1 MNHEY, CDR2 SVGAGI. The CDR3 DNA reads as TGTGCCAGCAGTTACTCGGCAGGGGGCTCCGGGGAGCTGTTTTTT. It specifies CASSYSAGGSGELFF.

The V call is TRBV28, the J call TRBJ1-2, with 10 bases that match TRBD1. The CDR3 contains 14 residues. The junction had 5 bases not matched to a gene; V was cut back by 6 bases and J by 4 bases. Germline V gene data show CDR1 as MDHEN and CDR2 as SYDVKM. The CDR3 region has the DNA TGTGCCAGCAGCCGTAGGACAGGGGGCTATGGCTACACCTTC. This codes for CASSRRTGGYGYTF.

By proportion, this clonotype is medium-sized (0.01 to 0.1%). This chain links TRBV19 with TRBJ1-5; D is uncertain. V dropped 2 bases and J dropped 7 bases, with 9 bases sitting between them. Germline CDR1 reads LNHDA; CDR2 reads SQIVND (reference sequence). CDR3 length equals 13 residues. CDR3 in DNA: TGTGCCAGTAGTATATTTGGCGAACAGCCCCAGCATTTT. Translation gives CASSIFGEQPQHF.

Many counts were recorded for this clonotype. The CDR3 DNA sequence: TGCAGCGTTCAGTTGGGCCAGTCCAACACAGATACGCAGTATTTT. Its translation is CSVQLGQSNTDTQYF. This sequence joins TRBV29-1 and TRBJ2-3; the D is unclear. The CDR3 extends over 15 amino acids. Germline V lookup: CDR1 SQVTM, CDR2 ANQGSEA. V was pared by 5 bases and J by 2 bases, with 17 bases between.

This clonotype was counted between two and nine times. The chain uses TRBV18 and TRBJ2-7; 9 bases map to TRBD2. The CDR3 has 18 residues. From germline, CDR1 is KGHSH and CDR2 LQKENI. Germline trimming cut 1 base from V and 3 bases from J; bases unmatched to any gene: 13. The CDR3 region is CASSPLSTLAGSRYEQYF. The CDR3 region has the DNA TGTGCCAGCTCACCACTCAGTACGCTAGCGGGGTCTCGCTACGAGCAGTACTTC.

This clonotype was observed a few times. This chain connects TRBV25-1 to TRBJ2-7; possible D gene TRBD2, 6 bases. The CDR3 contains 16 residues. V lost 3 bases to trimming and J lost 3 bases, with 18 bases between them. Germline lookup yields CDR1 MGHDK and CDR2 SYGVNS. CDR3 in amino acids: CASSDTLSLEGYEQYF. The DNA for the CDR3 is TGTGCCAGCAGTGATACTTTGAGCTTGGAGGGCTACGAGCAGTACTTC.